This TCR beta chain was obtained from a study of blood T cell repertoires in COVID-19. Study overall: T cells, B-cell-depleted T cells, or PBMCs provided the cDNA or gDNA that served as material.

This clone was detected only a few times. Looked up from germline, CDR1 is MNHEY and CDR2 is SMNVEV (reference sequence). The CDR3 extends over 14 amino acids. V was trimmed by 4 bases and J by 5 bases, leaving 15 bases between them. Per the authors' pipeline: How many nucleated cells were present was estimated from reference gene primer amplification. The table came from immunoSEQ multiplex PCR; TCRdb's copy has only in-frame clones and leaves some out. V and J calls and clone size come straight from that table; D and trimming were deduced from the DNA. The repertoire consists of 50,000 to 70,000 clones, with about 80% occurring once and the leading ten covering around 20%.

V is TRBV27 and J is TRBJ2-7; tentative D call: TRBD1 (8 bases). This sequence was found in a man aged 45-65 years with active or convalescent COVID-19. The sequencing input was peripheral blood. CDR3 protein: CASSSRQGRDEQYF. The CDR3 nucleotides read TGTGCCAGCAGTTCCCGACAGGGGAGGGACGAGCAGTACTTC.